This T cell receptor beta chain appears in the sequencing data of a study of vaccination and CD4 T cells after COVID-19 (dated by TCRdb to between 2021 and 2024). Study-level background: Every convalescent patient had a positive nasal swab PCR test for SARS-CoV-2, with mild disease in nine patients and severe disease in one. The convalescent cohort comprised six males and four females, including two Hispanic individuals, seven Caucasians, two Asians and one multiracial person. Participants received two doses of either the Pfizer-BioNTech BNT162b2 vaccine (n=8) or the Moderna mRNA-1273 vaccine (n=2). Post-COVID blood samples were collected from convalescent patients a median of approximately 100 days after diagnosis, with a range of roughly 30 to 161 days. The time from the second vaccine dose to post-vaccine blood sampling had a median of 72 days and ranged from about 14 to 241 days. Culture stimuli were overlapping spike peptide pools from SARS-CoV-2 and from the common cold coronaviruses HCoV-NL63, HCoV-OC43 and HCoV-229E. Control cultures received a CEFX viral epitope pool as the positive control, an HIV-1 Nef peptide pool as the negative control, or no peptide. The spike-specific CD4+ TCR repertoire was compared before and after mRNA vaccination in under 11 COVID-19 convalescent patients and a handful of infection-naive healthy vaccine recipients. General study outcomes and caveats: The median number of SARS-CoV-2-reactive clonotypes rose from about 19 after infection to some 37 after vaccination, but the change was not significant. Of the vaccine-specific clones found in convalescent patients, nearly all (304 of 307) were mono-reactive for SARS-CoV-2 spike instead of being cross-reactive with common cold coronaviruses. The number of convalescent patients in the study was relatively small, and the study did not examine early timepoints following natural infection. In convalescent patients, a median roughly 87% of post-vaccine SARS-CoV-2-reactive clones were detected only after vaccination, and vaccine-specific priming was suggested by this finding.

Receptors were amplified or captured by PCR. DNA from cultured CD4+ T cells underwent TCR sequencing with the Oncomine TCR Beta short-read assay at the Johns Hopkins FTIC core. The QIAamp micro DNA kit was used to extract genomic DNA from the cultured CD4+ T cells. Oncomine TCR Beta libraries from cultured CD4+ T cells were pooled with unique dual indexes and sequenced on an Illumina iSeq 100. The study's own analysis went as follows. Non-productive sequences were removed, and CDR3s not starting with C, not ending with F or W, or shorter than 7 amino acids were discarded. Antigen-specific clonotypes were identified with the MANAFEST web application by comparing peptide-stimulated wells with reference and other culture wells. For a clone to be called positive, the clone needed an FDR below 0.05, an odds ratio above 5, and a productive frequency above 0.1% in at least two of three replicate wells. Cross-reactive clonotypes were defined as significantly expanded in both SARS-CoV-2 spike wells and at least one common cold coronavirus spike condition. Levenshtein distances (stringdist) and unrooted phylogenetic trees (ape) in R version 3.6.1 were used to assess CDR3 homology. The raw public reads went through TCRdb reprocessing: fastp at Q25, MiXCR clone calling, in-frame beta chains kept. Rows with a matching CDR3 protein are joined into one entry that keeps the most common DNA and genes. It is TCRdb's table, rather than the study itself, that gives the V and J calls and clone size. Counted in this sample were under 20,000 distinct CDR3 sequences; 50% to 60% of them appeared once. Almost 10% of the sample rests with the top ten.

The treatment or condition label, as the study defines it: roughly 10-day PBMC culture with coronavirus spike peptide pools or control peptides (ViraFEST assay). To expand antigen-specific T cells with peptide pools and then pick out the expanded clonotypes through TCR sequencing, the study relied on the ViraFEST assay. Positive SARS-CoV-2 PCR tests in the convalescent patients dated from March to December 2020, before Alpha, Beta and Delta variants emerged in the United States. Each well held more than 1.5 million PBMCs cultured in IMDM containing approximately 5% human AB serum and approximately 9.8 IU/ml IL-2, with about 10 ug/ml peptide pools added. On days 3 and 7, half of the culture medium was replaced with fresh IL-2-containing medium. CD4+ T cells were isolated after approximately 10 days of culture through negative selection using the EasySep CD4+ T cell isolation kit. Ficoll-Paque Plus gradient centrifugation was used to isolate PBMCs from whole blood, and the isolated PBMCs were then either used fresh or cryopreserved at -140C. Triplicate wells were generally used for each culture condition.

This clonotype was seen only a few times. Its target antigen remains unknown. No quality values exist for individual bases; no much larger clone is one base distant. Relative to germline, V is 7 bases shorter and J is 3 bases shorter, with 18 bases between their ends. The CDR3 spans 15 residues, from the cysteine through the phenylalanine. CDR3 DNA is the only sequence kept; it has 45 bases, read in frame from the first base. CDR1 and CDR2, per the germline V gene (reference sequence), are MNHEY and SMNVEV. This clonotype was obtained from a human donor who had recovered from COVID-19. The chain couples TRBV27 to TRBJ1-1; the D gene lacks a confident call. This sample comprised CD4+ T cells from blood, cultured in vitro, obtained after SARS-CoV-2 vaccination. The DNA reads as follows: TGTGCCAGCACCCTAAACGGGCAGGCGGACACTGAAGCTTTCTTT. Its protein reads: CASTLNGQADTEAFF.